This passage covers 23 T cell receptor beta chains from one sample sequenced in a study of OX40 agonist ivuxolimab in advanced cancers. Clones were read by immunoSEQ multiplex PCR, and TCRdb kept only the in-frame ones, dropping some. The sample lists approximately 12,000 clones, around two thirds occurring once. The sample consisted of CD4+ or CD8+ T cells sorted from blood, taken in a trial of the OX40 agonist ivuxolimab. The receptors here all came from an adult with an advanced solid tumor such as melanoma, head and neck, liver or kidney cancer.

This chain joins TRBV5-4 and TRBJ2-3; 12 positions agree with TRBD2. CDR1 SGHNT and CDR2 YYREEE come from the germline V gene (reference sequence). The CDR3 is 16 amino acids. Germline trimming cut 3 bases from V and 11 bases from J; bases unmatched to any gene: 13. The CDR3 sequence is CASSYPVVGLAGRQYF. CDR3 DNA sequence: TGTGCCAGCAGCTACCCCGTCGTTGGACTAGCGGGGCGGCAGTATTTT.

V and J are TRBV30 and TRBJ2-7; no clear D. Trimming removed 1 base at V and 0 bases at J, with 7 bases between. The germline V gene encodes CDR1 GTSNPN and CDR2 SVGIG (reference sequence). The CDR3 covers 13 residues. The CDR3 DNA follows: TGTGCCTGGAGTGGGCCGAGCTCCTACGAGCAGTACTTC. Protein: CAWSGPSSYEQYF.

The chain is built from TRBV29-1 and TRBJ2-1; TRBD2 agrees at 8 bases. Looked up from germline, CDR1 is SQVTM and CDR2 is ANQGSEA. The CDR3 contains 17 residues. Trimming at V came to 2 bases and at J to 0 bases, leaving 9 bases not matched to a gene. CDR3 DNA: TGCAGCGTTGAACACTTTCTTAGCGGGACCTCCTACAATGAGCAGTTCTTC. It is translated as CSVEHFLSGTSYNEQFF.

This chain uses TRBV7-9 with TRBJ2-2, with D hard to call. The length of the CDR3 is 12 residues. V lost 6 bases and J lost 5, with 7 bases in between. Germline V gene lookup returns CDR1 SEHNR and CDR2 FQNEAQ (reference sequence). In DNA, the CDR3 is TGTGCCAGCAGTGAAACAACCGGGGAGCTGTTTTTT. Its translation: CASSETTGELFF.

This clone was recorded once. The chain carries TRBV19 and TRBJ1-5; D gene unclear. V dropped 1 base and J dropped 6 bases, with 10 bases sitting between them. CDR1 and CDR2 from the germline V gene are LNHDA and SQIVND (reference sequence). This CDR3 is 14 amino acids long. The CDR3 sequence: CASSIGKTSQPQHF. The CDR3 nucleotides read TGTGCCAGTAGTATAGGGAAGACCAGTCAGCCCCAGCATTTT.

This chain connects TRBV6-6 to TRBJ2-1; no reliable D call. V lost 8 bases to trimming and J lost 8 bases, with 13 bases between them. This CDR3 spans 12 amino acids. From germline, CDR1 is MNHNY and CDR2 SVGAGI (reference sequence). The CDR3 loop reads CASAPAPHEQFF. The CDR3 DNA reads TGTGCCAGCGCCCCAGCCCCCCATGAGCAGTTCTTC.

In this sample, this clone turned up once. This chain joins TRBV7-9 and TRBJ2-3; the D gene could be TRBD1 or TRBD2 (5 bases each). The V and J ends lost 10 bases and 0 bases respectively, with 8 bases between them. The V gene's germline CDR1 is SEHNR and CDR2 FQNEAQ (reference sequence). The CDR3 has 12 residues. CDR3 coding DNA: TGTGCCACCGGGACGAGCACAGATACGCAGTATTTT. Protein product: CATGTSTDTQYF.

The chain has TRBV27 and TRBJ2-7; 8 nucleotides agree with TRBD2. CDR3 length equals 14 residues. Germline values: CDR1 MNHEY, CDR2 SMNVEV (reference sequence). The J segment lost 6 bases and the V segment lost 6 bases, leaving 10 bases of the junction unmatched. The CDR3 loop reads CASSVSGSDGEQYF. The CDR3, as DNA: TGTGCCAGCAGCGTAAGCGGGAGCGACGGCGAGCAGTACTTC.

This chain links TRBV27 with TRBJ2-3; weak D call: TRBD1 (5 bases). CDR1 is MNHEY, CDR2 SMNVEV, per germline (reference sequence). Trimming shortened V by 3 bases and J by 5 bases, and 12 bases separated the two germline ends. The CDR3 consists of 14 residues. The CDR3 protein is CASSFRVQGDTQYF. CDR3 DNA: TGTGCCAGCAGTTTTAGGGTCCAGGGAGATACGCAGTATTTT.

The gene calls are TRBV7-9 and TRBJ1-3; a possible D gene is TRBD1 (5 bases). CDR3 length: 15 residues. Germline V gene data show CDR1 as SEHNR and CDR2 as FQNEAQ (reference sequence). V was shortened by 7 bases and J by 0 bases, with 13 bases between the two germline ends. In DNA, the CDR3 is TGTGCCAGCAAAAAGGGGCATTCCTCTGGAAACACCATATATTTT. Residues: CASKKGHSSGNTIYF.

This clone has more than one count but fewer than ten. This rearrangement joins TRBV27 to TRBJ2-2; unclear D gene. Trimming removed 7 bases at V and 6 bases at J, with 9 bases between. The CDR3 runs to 12 residues. CDR1 is MNHEY, CDR2 SMNVEV, per germline (reference sequence). In DNA, the CDR3 is TGTGCCAGCAAAAGGTCGGCCGGGGAGCTGTTTTTT. Its protein product is CASKRSAGELFF.

This chain uses TRBV5-6 with TRBJ2-1; the D gene is possibly TRBD1 (6 bases). With 0 bases removed from V and 14 bases from J, the gap between germline ends came to 9 bases. From germline, CDR1 is SGHDT and CDR2 YYEEEE. The CDR3 loop spans 11 amino acids. As DNA, the CDR3 is TGTGCCAGCAGCTTGGGGACAGTGGAGTTCTTC. Its translation: CASSLGTVEFF.

The chain links TRBV6-6 to TRBJ2-7; D is unclear. With 1 base removed from V and 4 bases from J, the gap between germline ends came to 5 bases. CDR1 is MNHNY and CDR2 is SVGAGI in the germline V gene (reference sequence). The CDR3 loop spans 12 amino acids. The CDR3 loop is CASSYWGYEQYF. The CDR3 coding sequence is TGTGCCAGCAGTTACTGGGGTTACGAGCAGTACTTC.

The rearrangement joins TRBV19 to TRBJ2-1; D ambiguous. This CDR3 comprises 13 residues. Germline CDR1 is LNHDA and CDR2 is SQIVND (reference sequence). With 3 bases removed from V and 6 bases from J, the gap between germline ends came to 9 bases. The CDR3 DNA reads as TGTGCCAGTAGTATGGGTAGGATCAATGAGCAGTTCTTC. It specifies CASSMGRINEQFF.

This clone has a handful of counts. This chain uses TRBV13 with TRBJ2-3; 13 bases align to TRBD2. With V trimmed by 5 bases and J by 7 bases, 12 bases remained unmatched. This CDR3 comprises 17 residues. The V gene's germline CDR1 is PRHDT and CDR2 FYEKMQ (reference sequence). The CDR3 sequence: CASSTGTSGKTAYTQYF. In DNA form, the CDR3 reads TGTGCCAGCAGCACCGGGACTAGCGGGAAAACGGCATATACGCAGTATTTT.

The V gene is TRBV7-6, the J gene TRBJ2-4; 8 nucleotides align to TRBD1. From germline, CDR1 is SGHVS and CDR2 FNYEAQ. CDR3 length equals 16 residues. Trimming at V came to 3 bases and at J to 7 bases, leaving 11 bases not matched to a gene. CDR3 in amino acids: CASSLETRQGQNIQYF. The CDR3 DNA follows: TGTGCCAGCAGCTTGGAGACCCGACAGGGGCAGAACATTCAGTACTTC.

J is TRBJ1-1 and V is TRBV6-1; D is unresolved. This CDR3 contains 13 residues. The V end was cut by 9 bases, the J end by 3 bases, with 14 bases between. Germline CDR1 MNHNS, CDR2 SASEGT. The DNA for the CDR3 is TGTGCCAGTCTACTCGACGGCCACACTGAAGCTTTCTTT. Translating it yields CASLLDGHTEAFF.

The chain uses TRBV4-1 and TRBJ2-1; possible D gene TRBD2, 5 bases. The CDR3 runs to 14 residues. Germline lookup yields CDR1 MGHRA and CDR2 YSYEKL. The V end was cut by 2 bases, the J end by 8 bases, with 13 bases between. CDR3: CASSQLGFSDEQFF. CDR3 bases: TGCGCCAGCAGCCAACTAGGGTTTAGCGATGAGCAGTTCTTC.

This clone appeared a single time. The chain joins TRBV29-1 to TRBJ2-7, with D maybe TRBD2 (6 bases). With 7 bases removed from V and 4 bases from J, the gap between germline ends came to 14 bases. Per germline, CDR1 SQVTM and CDR2 ANQGSEA. The CDR3 sequence is 12 residues long. The CDR3 nucleotides read TGCAGCGCCTCCGGGCGGGGTTACGAGCAGTACTTC. Translating gives CSASGRGYEQYF.

This chain joins TRBV7-8 and TRBJ2-2; 9 nucleotides align to TRBD2. The CDR3 covers 15 residues. Germline-derived CDR1 and CDR2 are SGHVS and FQNEAQ. J lost 7 bases, V lost 1 base, and 4 bases had no gene match. In DNA, the CDR3 is TGTGCCAGCAGCTTAGAGGGTAGCGGGGGCGGGGAGCTGTTTTTT. Its protein is CASSLEGSGGGELFF.

The rearrangement links TRBV14 to TRBJ1-4; TRBD1 is a possible D gene (5 bases). CDR3 length equals 17 residues. Germline V gene lookup returns CDR1 SGHDN and CDR2 FVKESK. With 2 bases removed from V and 3 bases from J, the gap between germline ends came to 16 bases. In nucleotides, the CDR3 is TGTGCCAGCAGCCAACTCCTGTTCGGGACGGCTAATGAAAAACTGTTTTTT. Its translation: CASSQLLFGTANEKLFF.

This chain connects TRBV5-4 to TRBJ2-3; 11 bases are a match to TRBD2. The trim removed 9 bases at V and 0 bases at J, leaving 3 bases unmatched. This CDR3 contains 14 residues. Germline V gene sequence: CDR1 SGHNT, CDR2 YYREEE (reference sequence). As DNA, the CDR3 is TGTGCCACCTGGACTAGCGGGAGCACAGATACGCAGTATTTT. Its translation is CATWTSGSTDTQYF. The complete variable domain, with remaining parts taken from reference TRBV5-4 and TRBJ2-3, reads ETGVTQSPTHLIKTRGQQVTLRCSSQSGHNTVSWYQQALGQGPQFIFQYYREEENGRGNFPPRFSGLQFPNYSSELNVNALELDDSALYLCATWTSGSTDTQYFGPGTRLTVL.

CDR3 in DNA: TGTGCCAGCAGTTACTCCCCTAGCGGGAGGGTTGAGCAGTTCTTC. It encodes CASSYSPSGRVEQFF. This chain joins TRBV6-5 and TRBJ2-1, with 12 bases fitting TRBD2. J lost 9 bases, V lost 0 bases, and 3 bases had no gene match. This CDR3 region has 15 residues. CDR1 is MNHEY, CDR2 SVGAGI, per germline.